These 15 T cell receptor beta chains were all obtained from the same sample, sequenced in a study of blood T cell repertoires in COVID-19. Libraries were prepared by immunoSEQ multiplex PCR; TCRdb keeps only in-frame clonotypes and omits some of them. The sample has some 62,000 clones, 85% to 90% seen once. The sequenced material came from peripheral blood. The receptors were sampled from a woman aged 55-70 years with COVID-19, enrolled during active disease.

This clone was seen a single time. The chain uses TRBV2 and TRBJ2-7, with a weak D call TRBD1 (5 bases). Looked up from germline, CDR1 is SNHLY and CDR2 is FYNNEI. Trimming took 3 bases from V and 7 from J, leaving 10 bases between them. This CDR3 comprises 12 residues. The chain's CDR3 is CASSEIWTEQYF. The CDR3 DNA reads TGTGCCAGCAGTGAGATATGGACAGAGCAGTACTTC.

This clone came up a few times. The gene calls are TRBV9 and TRBJ2-7, with 9 bases identical to TRBD1. Germline V gene data show CDR1 as SGDLS and CDR2 as YYNGEE. Trimming cost V 4 bases and J 4 bases; bases outside gene matches: 21. The CDR3 sequence is 19 residues long. CDR3 residues: CASSPRGGQGQTRDYEQYF. Here the CDR3 DNA reads TGTGCCAGCAGCCCCCGCGGGGGACAGGGCCAGACGCGTGATTACGAGCAGTACTTC.

This chain links TRBV5-4 with TRBJ1-1; 10 bases are shared with TRBD1. V lost 4 bases and J lost 8; bases outside the gene matches: 2. Germline CDR1 SGHNT, CDR2 YYREEE (reference sequence). The CDR3 has 12 residues. CDR3 residues: CASSAGQGEAFF. CDR3 nucleotides: TGTGCCAGCAGCGCGGGACAGGGGGAAGCTTTCTTT. Using reference TRBV5-4 and TRBJ1-1 for the parts outside the CDR3, the full variable domain is ETGVTQSPTHLIKTRGQQVTLRCSSQSGHNTVSWYQQALGQGPQFIFQYYREEENGRGNFPPRFSGLQFPNYSSELNVNALELDDSALYLCASSAGQGEAFFGQGTRLTVV.

The rearrangement links TRBV21-1 to TRBJ2-4; the table's D call, TRBD1, has no DNA check behind it. TRBV21-1 represents a pseudogene. The CDR3 covers 15 residues. The CDR3 sequence: CASSGPGQGKNIQYF. The DNA for the CDR3 is TGTGCCAGCAGCGGTCCGGGACAGGGTAAAAACATTCAGTACTTC.

The J gene is TRBJ2-7, the V gene TRBV3-1 (or the pseudogene TRBV3-2), with 10 bases lining up with TRBD2. CDR3 size: 13 residues. The germline V gene encodes CDR1 LGHDT and CDR2 YNNKEL (reference sequence). The trim removed 4 bases at V and 6 bases at J, leaving 3 bases unmatched. CDR3 loop: CASSPSGRGEQYF. The DNA of the CDR3 is TGTGCCAGCAGCCCCAGCGGGAGGGGCGAGCAGTACTTC.

The chain is built from TRBV5-1 and TRBJ2-7; 7 bases match TRBD2. The CDR3 has 14 residues. The V gene end was trimmed by 1 base and the J gene end by 8 bases; junction bases not matched to a gene: 9. CDR1 and CDR2 from the germline V gene are SGHRS and YFSETQ. CDR3 sequence: CASSLTSGNEKQYF. The CDR3 region has the DNA TGCGCCAGCAGCTTGACCAGCGGGAATGAGAAGCAGTACTTC.

The J gene is TRBJ1-2, the V gene TRBV27; the match to TRBD1 covers 8 bases. Germline CDR1 MNHEY, CDR2 SMNVEV (reference sequence). Germline trimming cut 7 bases from V and 6 bases from J; bases unmatched to any gene: 7. CDR3 length: 13 residues. This chain's CDR3 is CASIGQGAHGYTF. In nucleotides, the CDR3 is TGTGCCAGCATCGGACAGGGCGCCCATGGCTACACCTTC.

The genes are TRBV24-1 and TRBJ1-2, with 9 bases fitting TRBD1. The germline gives CDR1 KGHDR, CDR2 SFDVKD. This CDR3 is built from 15 residues. Trimming removed 3 bases from V and 4 bases from J; junction bases left unmatched: 5. The CDR3: CATSDPGQGLYGYTF. DNA for the CDR3: TGTGCCACCAGTGATCCGGGACAGGGCCTCTATGGCTACACCTTC.

This sequence joins TRBV5-1 and TRBJ2-1; TRBD2 aligns across 11 bases. CDR3 length: 16 amino acids. Germline V gene data show CDR1 as SGHRS and CDR2 as YFSETQ. The V and J ends lost 2 bases and 3 bases, in that order; junction bases with no gene match: 4. In DNA, the CDR3 is TGCGCCAGCAGCTTCACCGGGACTAGCGGCTACAATGAGCAGTTCTTC. It encodes CASSFTGTSGYNEQFF.

This clone was seen a few times. The rearrangement uses TRBV15 and TRBJ2-1, with D possibly being TRBD2 (5 bases). Looked up from germline, CDR1 is LNHNV and CDR2 is YYDKDF (reference sequence). V lost 5 bases and J lost 3, with 14 bases in between. The CDR3 length is 15 residues. CDR3 DNA: TGTGCCACCAGCCGGCTGAGAAGCGGCTACAATGAGCAGTTCTTC. It codes for CATSRLRSGYNEQFF. Full variable domain (missing parts from reference TRBV15 and TRBJ2-1): DAMVIQNPRYQVTQFGKPVTLSCSQTLNHNVMYWYQQKSSQAPKLLFHYYDKDFNNEADTPDNFQSRRPNTSFCFLDIRSPGLGDTAMYLCATSRLRSGYNEQFFGPGTRLTVL.

V usage is TRBV5-4 and J usage is TRBJ2-3, with 8 bases that match TRBD2. The germline CDR1 and CDR2 sequences are SGHNT and YYREEE (reference sequence). After removal of 4 bases from V and 2 bases from J, the junction contained 9 bases not matched to a gene. The length of the CDR3 is 16 residues. CDR3 residues: CASSPQLAELTDTQYF. CDR3 in DNA: TGTGCCAGCAGCCCCCAACTAGCGGAACTCACAGATACGCAGTATTTT.

The chain couples TRBV2 to TRBJ2-7; TRBD1 matches at 10 bases. Losses at the gene ends were 6 bases for V and 6 bases for J; bases not matched to a gene: 5. CDR3 length equals 13 residues. CDR1 and CDR2 from the germline V gene are SNHLY and FYNNEI. The CDR3 region has the DNA TGTGCCAGCAGCGGGACAGGGGCCGGCGAGCAGTACTTC. Translated: CASSGTGAGEQYF.

The rearrangement uses TRBV18 and TRBJ1-5; 7 bases agree with TRBD1. There are 15 residues in the CDR3. V lost 2 bases, J lost 0 bases, and 1 base stayed unmatched. Germline V CDR1 and CDR2: KGHSH, LQKENI. CDR3 DNA: TGTGCCAGCTCACCAACAGGGGATAGCAATCAGCCCCAGCATTTT. Protein sequence: CASSPTGDSNQPQHF.

This sequence joins TRBV28 and TRBJ2-7; no clear D. This CDR3 has 14 residues. V was cut by 6 bases and J by 1 base, with 13 bases left in between. Germline CDR1 is MDHEN and CDR2 is SYDVKM. CDR3 DNA sequence: TGTGCCAGCAGCCCCCTTAGTGAGTCCTACGAGCAGTACTTC. Its translation: CASSPLSESYEQYF.

In this sample, this clone turned up once. This sequence joins TRBV6-5 and TRBJ2-2; 11 nucleotides align to TRBD2. This CDR3 has 16 amino acids. J was trimmed by 7 bases and V by 2 bases; bases with no gene match: 6. The germline V gene encodes CDR1 MNHEY and CDR2 SVGAGI. The CDR3 region has the DNA TGTGCCAGCAGTTACGTACTAGCGGGAGAGAACGGGGAGCTGTTTTTT. Protein: CASSYVLAGENGELFF.